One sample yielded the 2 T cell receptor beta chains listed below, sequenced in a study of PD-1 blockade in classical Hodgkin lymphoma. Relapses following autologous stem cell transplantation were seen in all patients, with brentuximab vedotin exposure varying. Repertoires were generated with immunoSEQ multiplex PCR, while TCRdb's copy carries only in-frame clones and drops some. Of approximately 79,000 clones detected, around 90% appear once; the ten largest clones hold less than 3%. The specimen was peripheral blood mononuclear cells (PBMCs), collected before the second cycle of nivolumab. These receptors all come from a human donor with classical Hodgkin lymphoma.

CDR3 bases: TGTGCCAGTAGTATAAGGAGTCTAGCGGGGGGCTTTTTCGATACGCAGTATTTT. This sequence encodes CASSIRSLAGGFFDTQYF. The chain uses TRBV19 and TRBJ2-3, with 11 nucleotides matching TRBD2. The germline V gene encodes CDR1 LNHDA and CDR2 SQIVND (reference sequence). There are 18 residues in the CDR3. V shed 2 bases and J 6 bases; nucleotides not matched to a gene: 13.

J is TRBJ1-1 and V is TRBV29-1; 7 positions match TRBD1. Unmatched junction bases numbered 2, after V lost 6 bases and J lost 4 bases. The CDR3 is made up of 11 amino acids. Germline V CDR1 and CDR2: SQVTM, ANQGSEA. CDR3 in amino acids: CSVTGTTEAFF. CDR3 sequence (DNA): TGCAGCGTGACAGGGACCACTGAAGCTTTCTTT.